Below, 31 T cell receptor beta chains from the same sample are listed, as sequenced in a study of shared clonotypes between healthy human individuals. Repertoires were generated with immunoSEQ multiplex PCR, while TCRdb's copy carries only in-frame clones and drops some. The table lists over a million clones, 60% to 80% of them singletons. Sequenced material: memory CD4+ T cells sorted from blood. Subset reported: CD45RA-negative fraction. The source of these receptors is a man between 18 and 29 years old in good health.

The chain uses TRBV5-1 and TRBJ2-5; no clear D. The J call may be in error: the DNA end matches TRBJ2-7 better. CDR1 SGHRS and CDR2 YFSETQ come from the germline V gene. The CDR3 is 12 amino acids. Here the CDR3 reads CASSSRAYEQYF. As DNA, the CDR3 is TGCGCCAGCAGCTCCCGTGCCTACGAGCAGTACTTC.

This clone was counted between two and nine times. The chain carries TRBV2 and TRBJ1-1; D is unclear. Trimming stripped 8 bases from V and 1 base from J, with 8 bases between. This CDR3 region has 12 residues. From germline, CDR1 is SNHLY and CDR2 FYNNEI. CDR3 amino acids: CASHKKNTEAFF. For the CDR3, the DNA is TGTGCCAGCCACAAGAAGAACACTGAAGCTTTCTTT.

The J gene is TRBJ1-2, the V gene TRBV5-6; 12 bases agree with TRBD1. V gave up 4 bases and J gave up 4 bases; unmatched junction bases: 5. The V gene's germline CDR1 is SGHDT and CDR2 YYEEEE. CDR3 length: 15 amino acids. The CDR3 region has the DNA TGTGCCAGCAGCCAAGGGACAGGGGGCGGCTATGGCTACACCTTC. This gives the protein CASSQGTGGGYGYTF. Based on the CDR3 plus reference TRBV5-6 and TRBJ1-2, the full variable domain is DAGVTQSPTHLIKTRGQQVTLRCSPKSGHDTVSWYQQALGQGPQFIFQYYEEEERQRGNFPDRFSGHQFPNYSSELNVNALLLGDSALYLCASSQGTGGGYGYTFGSGTRLTVV.

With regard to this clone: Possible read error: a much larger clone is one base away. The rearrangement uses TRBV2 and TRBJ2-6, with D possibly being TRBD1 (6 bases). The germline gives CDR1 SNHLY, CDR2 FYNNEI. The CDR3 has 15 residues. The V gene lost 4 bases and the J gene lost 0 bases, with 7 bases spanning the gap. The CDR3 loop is CASSGQVSGANVLTF. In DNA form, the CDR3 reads TGTGCCAGCAGTGGACAGGTCTCTGGGGCCAACGTCCTGACTTTC.

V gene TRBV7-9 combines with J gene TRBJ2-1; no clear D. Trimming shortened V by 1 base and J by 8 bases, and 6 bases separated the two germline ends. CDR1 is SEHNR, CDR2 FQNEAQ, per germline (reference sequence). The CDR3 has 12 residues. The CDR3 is CASSLEIYEQFF. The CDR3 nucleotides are TGTGCCAGCAGCTTAGAGATCTATGAGCAGTTCTTC.

The CDR3 here is CASSWTDTQYF. The CDR3 coding sequence is TGTGCCAGCAGCTGGACAGATACGCAGTATTTT. This sequence joins TRBV7-9 and TRBJ2-3; D gene ambiguous. Per the germline V gene, CDR1 is SEHNR and CDR2 is FQNEAQ (reference sequence). The CDR3 covers 11 residues. With 4 bases removed from V and 3 bases from J, the gap between germline ends came to 2 bases.

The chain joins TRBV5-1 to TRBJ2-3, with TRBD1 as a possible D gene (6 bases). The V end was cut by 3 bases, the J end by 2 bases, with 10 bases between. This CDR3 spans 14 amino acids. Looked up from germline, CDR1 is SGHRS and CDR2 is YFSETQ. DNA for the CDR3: TGCGCCAGCAGCTCCAGGGGCCACACAGATACGCAGTATTTT. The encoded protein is CASSSRGHTDTQYF.

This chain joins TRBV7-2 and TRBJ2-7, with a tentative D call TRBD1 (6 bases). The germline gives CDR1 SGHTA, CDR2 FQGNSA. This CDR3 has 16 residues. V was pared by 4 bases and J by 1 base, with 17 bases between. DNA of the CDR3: TGTGCCAGCAGCTCCTACAGGGAAAGGGGTTCCTACGAGCAGTACTTC. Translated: CASSSYRERGSYEQYF.

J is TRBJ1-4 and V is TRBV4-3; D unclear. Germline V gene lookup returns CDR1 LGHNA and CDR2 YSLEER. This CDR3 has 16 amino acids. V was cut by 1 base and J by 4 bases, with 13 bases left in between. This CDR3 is CASSQGSGTLNEKLFF. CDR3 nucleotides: TGCGCCAGCAGCCAAGGTTCGGGAACCCTTAATGAAAAACTGTTTTTT.

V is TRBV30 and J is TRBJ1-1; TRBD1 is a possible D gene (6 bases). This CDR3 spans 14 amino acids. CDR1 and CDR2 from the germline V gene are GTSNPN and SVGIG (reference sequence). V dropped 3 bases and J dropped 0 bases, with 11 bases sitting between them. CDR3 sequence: CAWSTGKLNTEAFF. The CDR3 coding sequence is TGTGCCTGGAGCACAGGGAAACTGAACACTGAAGCTTTCTTT.

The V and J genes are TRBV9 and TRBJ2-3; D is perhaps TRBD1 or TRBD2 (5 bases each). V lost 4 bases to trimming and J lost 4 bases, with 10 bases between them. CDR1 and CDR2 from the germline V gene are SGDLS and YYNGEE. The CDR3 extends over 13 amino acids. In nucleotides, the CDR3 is TGTGCCAGCAGCCAGGGCGGGTCAGATACGCAGTATTTT. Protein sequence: CASSQGGSDTQYF.

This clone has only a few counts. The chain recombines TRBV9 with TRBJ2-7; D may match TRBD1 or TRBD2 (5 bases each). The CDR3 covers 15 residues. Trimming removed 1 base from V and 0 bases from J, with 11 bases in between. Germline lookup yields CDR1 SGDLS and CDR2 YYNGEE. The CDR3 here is CASSVYRDHSYEQYF. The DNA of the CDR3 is TGTGCCAGCAGCGTATACCGGGACCACTCCTACGAGCAGTACTTC.

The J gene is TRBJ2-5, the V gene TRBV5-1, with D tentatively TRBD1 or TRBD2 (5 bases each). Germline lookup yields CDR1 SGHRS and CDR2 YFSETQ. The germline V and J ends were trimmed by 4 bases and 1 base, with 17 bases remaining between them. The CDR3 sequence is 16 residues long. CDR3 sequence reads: CASSPGTASRQETQYF. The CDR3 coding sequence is TGCGCCAGCAGCCCCGGGACGGCCTCGCGCCAAGAGACCCAGTACTTC.

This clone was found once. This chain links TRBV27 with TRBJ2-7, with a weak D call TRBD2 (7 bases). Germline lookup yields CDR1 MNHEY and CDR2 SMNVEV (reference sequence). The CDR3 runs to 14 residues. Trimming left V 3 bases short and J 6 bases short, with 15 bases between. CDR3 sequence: CASSFREGVGEQYF. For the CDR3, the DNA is TGTGCCAGCAGTTTCAGGGAGGGGGTGGGCGAGCAGTACTTC.

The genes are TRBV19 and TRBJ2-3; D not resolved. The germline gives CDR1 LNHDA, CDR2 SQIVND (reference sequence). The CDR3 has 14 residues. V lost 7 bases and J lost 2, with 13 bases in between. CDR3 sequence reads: CASTLGSFTDTQYF. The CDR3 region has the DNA TGTGCCAGTACCCTTGGTTCTTTCACAGATACGCAGTATTTT.

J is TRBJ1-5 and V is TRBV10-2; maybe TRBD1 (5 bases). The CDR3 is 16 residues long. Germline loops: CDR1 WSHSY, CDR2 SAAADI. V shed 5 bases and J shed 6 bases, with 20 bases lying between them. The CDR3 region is CASSPHGPQGSQPQHF. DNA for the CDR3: TGCGCCAGCAGTCCCCATGGTCCGCAGGGATCTCAGCCCCAGCATTTT.

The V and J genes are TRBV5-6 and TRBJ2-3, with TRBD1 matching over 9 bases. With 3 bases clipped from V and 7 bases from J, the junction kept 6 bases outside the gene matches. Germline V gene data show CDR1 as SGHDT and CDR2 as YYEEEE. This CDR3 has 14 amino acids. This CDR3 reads CASSSGQGRNTQYF. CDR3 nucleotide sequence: TGTGCCAGCAGCTCTGGACAGGGGAGGAATACGCAGTATTTT. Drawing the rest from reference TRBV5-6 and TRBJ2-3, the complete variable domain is DAGVTQSPTHLIKTRGQQVTLRCSPKSGHDTVSWYQQALGQGPQFIFQYYEEEERQRGNFPDRFSGHQFPNYSSELNVNALLLGDSALYLCASSSGQGRNTQYFGPGTRLTVL.

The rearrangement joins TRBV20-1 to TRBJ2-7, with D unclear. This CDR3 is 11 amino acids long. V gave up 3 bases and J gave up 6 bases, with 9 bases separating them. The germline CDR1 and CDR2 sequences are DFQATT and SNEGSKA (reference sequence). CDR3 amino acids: CSARRDVEQYF. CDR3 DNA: TGCAGTGCTAGGCGCGACGTCGAGCAGTACTTC.

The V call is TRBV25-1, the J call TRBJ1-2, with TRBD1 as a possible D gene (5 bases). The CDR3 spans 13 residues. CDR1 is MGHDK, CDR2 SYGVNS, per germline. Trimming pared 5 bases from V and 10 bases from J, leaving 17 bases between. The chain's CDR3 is CASSPNWGGNYTF. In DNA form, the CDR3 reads TGTGCCAGCAGTCCTAACTGGGGGGGGAACTACACCTTC.

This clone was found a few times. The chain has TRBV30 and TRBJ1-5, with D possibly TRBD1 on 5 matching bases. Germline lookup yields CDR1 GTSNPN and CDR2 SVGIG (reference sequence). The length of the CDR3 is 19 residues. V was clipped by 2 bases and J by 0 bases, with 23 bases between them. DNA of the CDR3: TGTGCCTGGAGTCGGCCCGGGGCTCCGTTTCTTTATAGCAATCAGCCCCAGCATTTT. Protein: CAWSRPGAPFLYSNQPQHF. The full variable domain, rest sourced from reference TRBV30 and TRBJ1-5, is SQTIHQWPATLVQPVGSPLSLECTVEGTSNPNLYWYRQAAGRGLQLLFYSVGIGQISSEVPQNLSASRPQDRQFILSSKKLLLSDSGFYLCAWSRPGAPFLYSNQPQHFGDGTRLSIL.

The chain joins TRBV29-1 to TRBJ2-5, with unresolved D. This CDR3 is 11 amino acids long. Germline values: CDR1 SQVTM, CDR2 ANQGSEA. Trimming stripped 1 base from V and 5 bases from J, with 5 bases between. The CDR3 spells CSVEVRETQYF. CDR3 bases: TGCAGCGTTGAAGTTCGGGAGACCCAGTACTTC.

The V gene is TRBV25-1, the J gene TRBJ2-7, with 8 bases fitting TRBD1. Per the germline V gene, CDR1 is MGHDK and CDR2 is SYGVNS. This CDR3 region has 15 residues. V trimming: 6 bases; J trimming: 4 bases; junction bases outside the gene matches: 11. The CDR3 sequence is CASRAGTGELYEQYF. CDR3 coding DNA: TGTGCCAGCAGAGCCGGGACAGGAGAGCTTTACGAGCAGTACTTC.

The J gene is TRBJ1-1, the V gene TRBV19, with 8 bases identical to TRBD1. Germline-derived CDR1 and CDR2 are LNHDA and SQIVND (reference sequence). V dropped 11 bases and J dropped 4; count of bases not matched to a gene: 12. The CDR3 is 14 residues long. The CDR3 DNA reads TGTGCCTCCGAGACAGGGGTTAGGAGCACTGAAGCTTTCTTT. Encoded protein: CASETGVRSTEAFF.

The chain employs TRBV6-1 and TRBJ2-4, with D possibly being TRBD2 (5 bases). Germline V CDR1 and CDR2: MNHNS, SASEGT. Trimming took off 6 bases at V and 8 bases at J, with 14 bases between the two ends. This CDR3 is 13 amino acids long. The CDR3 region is CASSILGGDIQYF. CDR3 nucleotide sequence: TGTGCCAGCAGCATTTTAGGAGGAGACATTCAGTACTTC.

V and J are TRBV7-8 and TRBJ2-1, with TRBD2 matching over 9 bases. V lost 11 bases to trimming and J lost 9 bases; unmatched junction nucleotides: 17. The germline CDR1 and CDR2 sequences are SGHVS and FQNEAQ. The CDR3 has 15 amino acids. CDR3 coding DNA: TGTGCCGATACTGGGCGGGAGGGGTTCAGCGGTGAGCAGTTCTTC. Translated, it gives CADTGREGFSGEQFF.

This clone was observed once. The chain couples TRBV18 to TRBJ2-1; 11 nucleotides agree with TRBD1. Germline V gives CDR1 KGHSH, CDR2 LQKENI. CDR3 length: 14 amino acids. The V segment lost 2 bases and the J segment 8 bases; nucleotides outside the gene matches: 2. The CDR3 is CASSPRTGGYEQFF. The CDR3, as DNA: TGTGCCAGCTCACCAAGGACAGGGGGCTATGAGCAGTTCTTC.

CDR3 bases: TGTGCCAGCAGCTCGTTAGGGAATGAGCAGTTCTTC. Amino acids: CASSSLGNEQFF. The rearrangement uses TRBV6-6 and TRBJ2-1; D gene uncertain. The CDR3 totals 12 residues. CDR1 and CDR2 from the germline V gene are MNHNY and SVGAGI (reference sequence). V lost 6 bases and J lost 7, with 10 bases in between.

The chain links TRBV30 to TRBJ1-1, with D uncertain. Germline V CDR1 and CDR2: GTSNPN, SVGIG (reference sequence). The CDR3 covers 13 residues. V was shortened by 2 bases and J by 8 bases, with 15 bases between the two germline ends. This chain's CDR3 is CAWSTFRSSEAFF. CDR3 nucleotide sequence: TGTGCCTGGAGTACATTTAGGAGCAGCGAAGCTTTCTTT.

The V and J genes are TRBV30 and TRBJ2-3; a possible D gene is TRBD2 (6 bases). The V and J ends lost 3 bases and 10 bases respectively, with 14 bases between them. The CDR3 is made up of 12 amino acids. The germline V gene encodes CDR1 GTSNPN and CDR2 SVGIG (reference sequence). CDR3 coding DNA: TGTGCCTGGAGCCTACTAGCTCTCGCGCAGTATTTT. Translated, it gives CAWSLLALAQYF. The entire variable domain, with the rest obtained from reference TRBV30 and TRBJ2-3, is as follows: SQTIHQWPATLVQPVGSPLSLECTVEGTSNPNLYWYRQAAGRGLQLLFYSVGIGQISSEVPQNLSASRPQDRQFILSSKKLLLSDSGFYLCAWSLLALAQYFGPGTRLTVL.

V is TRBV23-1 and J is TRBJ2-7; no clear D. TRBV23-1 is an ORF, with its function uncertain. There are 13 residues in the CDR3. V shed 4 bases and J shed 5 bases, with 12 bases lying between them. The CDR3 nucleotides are TGCGCCAGCAGTCGCGTCGGATCGGACGAGCAGTACTTC. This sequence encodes CASSRVGSDEQYF.

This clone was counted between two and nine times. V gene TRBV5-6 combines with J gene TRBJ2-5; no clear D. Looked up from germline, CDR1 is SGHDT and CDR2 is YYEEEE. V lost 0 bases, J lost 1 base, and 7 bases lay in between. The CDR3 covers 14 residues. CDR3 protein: CASSLASVQETQYF. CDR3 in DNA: TGTGCCAGCAGCTTGGCGTCAGTCCAAGAGACCCAGTACTTC.